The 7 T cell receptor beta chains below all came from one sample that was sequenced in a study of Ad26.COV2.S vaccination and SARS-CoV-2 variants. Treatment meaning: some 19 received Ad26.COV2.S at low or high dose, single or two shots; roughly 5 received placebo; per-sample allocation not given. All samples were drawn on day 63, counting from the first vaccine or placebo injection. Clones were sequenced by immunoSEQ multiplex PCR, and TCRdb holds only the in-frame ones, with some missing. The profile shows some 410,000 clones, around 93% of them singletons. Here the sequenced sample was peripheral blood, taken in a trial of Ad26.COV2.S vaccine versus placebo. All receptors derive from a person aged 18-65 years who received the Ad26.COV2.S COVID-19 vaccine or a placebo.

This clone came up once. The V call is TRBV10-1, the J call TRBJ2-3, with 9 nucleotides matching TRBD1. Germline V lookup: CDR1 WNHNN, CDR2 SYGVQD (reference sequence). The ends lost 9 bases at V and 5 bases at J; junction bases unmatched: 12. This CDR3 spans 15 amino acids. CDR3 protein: CASSTRTGAGDTQYF. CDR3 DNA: TGCGCCAGTTCTACTCGGACAGGGGCAGGAGATACGCAGTATTTT.

CDR3 loop: CASSENGLAGGTQYF. The CDR3 nucleotides read TGTGCCAGCAGTGAAAACGGACTAGCGGGGGGGACCCAGTACTTC. The chain has TRBV6-1 and TRBJ2-5, with 14 positions matching TRBD2. The germline V gene encodes CDR1 MNHNS and CDR2 SASEGT. The CDR3 is 15 residues long. Unmatched junction bases numbered 3, after V lost 2 bases and J lost 7 bases.

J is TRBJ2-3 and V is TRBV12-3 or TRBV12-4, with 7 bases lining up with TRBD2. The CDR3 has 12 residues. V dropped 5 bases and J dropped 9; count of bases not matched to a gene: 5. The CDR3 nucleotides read TGTGCCAGCAGTATACTAGCGAGCACGCAGTATTTT. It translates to CASSILASTQYF.

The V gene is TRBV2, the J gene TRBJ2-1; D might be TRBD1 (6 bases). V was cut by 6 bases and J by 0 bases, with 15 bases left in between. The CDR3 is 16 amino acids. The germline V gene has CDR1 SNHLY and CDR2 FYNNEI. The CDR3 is CASSERGRGSYNEQFF. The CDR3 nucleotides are TGTGCCAGCAGCGAACGGGGCAGGGGCTCCTACAATGAGCAGTTCTTC.

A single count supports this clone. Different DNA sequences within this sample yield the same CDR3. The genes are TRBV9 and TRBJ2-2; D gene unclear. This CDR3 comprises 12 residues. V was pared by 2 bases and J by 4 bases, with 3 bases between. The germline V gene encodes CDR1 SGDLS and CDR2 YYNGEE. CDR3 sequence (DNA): TGTGCCAGCAGCGTTGCCACCGGGGAGCTGTTTTTT. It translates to CASSVATGELFF. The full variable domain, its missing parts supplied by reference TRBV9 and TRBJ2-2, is DSGVTQTPKHLITATGQRVTLRCSPRSGDLSVYWYQQSLDQGLQFLIQYYNGEERAKGNILERFSAQQFPDLHSELNLSSLELGDSALYFCASSVATGELFFGEGSRLTVL.

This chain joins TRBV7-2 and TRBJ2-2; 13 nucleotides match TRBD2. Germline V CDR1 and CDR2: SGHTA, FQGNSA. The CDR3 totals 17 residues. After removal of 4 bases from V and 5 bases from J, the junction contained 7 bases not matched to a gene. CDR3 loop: CASSSSGLAGVTGELFF. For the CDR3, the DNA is TGTGCCAGCAGCTCATCTGGACTAGCGGGGGTTACCGGGGAGCTGTTTTTT.

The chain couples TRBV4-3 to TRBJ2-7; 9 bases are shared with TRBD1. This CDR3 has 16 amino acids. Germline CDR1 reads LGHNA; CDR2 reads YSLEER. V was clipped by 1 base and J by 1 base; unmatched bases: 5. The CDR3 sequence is CASSQATGGGSYEQYF. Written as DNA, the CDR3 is TGCGCCAGCAGCCAAGCGACAGGGGGAGGATCCTACGAGCAGTACTTC.